This T cell receptor (beta chain) was observed in a study of cytomegalovirus exposure and HLA in healthy donors. For this clone: The antigen is not known.

Regarding the study as a whole: Productive rates of about 87% or about 30% were seen for most TCR beta V segments in an earlier analysis.

Both 60 Vbeta primers and 13 Jbeta primers went into the PCR. Clones were sequenced by immunoSEQ multiplex PCR, and TCRdb holds only the in-frame ones, with some missing. The table lists over 100,000 clones, approximately 80% of them singletons. Germline loops: CDR1 LNHNV, CDR2 YYDKDF (reference sequence). The CDR3 loop spans 12 amino acids. The V and J ends lost 2 bases and 3 bases respectively, with 2 bases between them. The chain joins TRBV15 to TRBJ1-5; no definite D call. This TCR was recovered from a female donor in good health and CMV-seronegative. The material sequenced was PBMCs. CDR3 region: CATSRHNQPQHF. CDR3 bases: TGTGCCACCAGCAGACACAATCAGCCCCAGCATTTT.